This T cell receptor (beta chain) is from a study of blood T cells in healthy people across ages. Whole-study results and caveats: The recorded TCR beta diversity per million T cells decreased in a roughly linear manner with age.

Worth noting for this clonotype: Its antigen remains unidentified.

The CDR3 has 9 residues. Germline-derived CDR1 and CDR2 are MGHRA and YSYEKL. V was clipped by 9 bases and J by 9 bases, with 6 bases between them. A second PCR of 7 to 11 cycles used a sample-barcoded 5' primer and a J-beta primer mix. Via MiXCR, TCRdb re-called the 5' RACE reads, giving one row per CDR3 protein. The sample holds approximately 1.5 million distinct CDR3 sequences; about 35% are singletons and the top ten take 11%. The specimen was blood. The sequence derives from a woman in her 30s in good health. V gene TRBV4-1 combines with J gene TRBJ1-5, with D hard to call. The CDR3 DNA follows: TGCGCCAGGCTGCCGCCCCAGCATTTT. Translation gives CARLPPQHF.